These T cell receptor beta chains were read from a single sample in a study of T cells expressing NK-cell markers. TCRdb reprocessed the 5' RACE reads and reports one entry per CDR3 protein, with no DNA. The ten top clones account for 74%, within a sample of about 2,200 distinct CDR3 sequences. Sequenced: blood T cells: a sorted CD56 or NKG2C T cell subset, CD4+ or CD8+ T cells, or bulk PBMC T cells (not recorded which). These receptors all come from a woman under 30 in good health. The CDR3 runs from the conserved cysteine through the conserved F or W. The order of the fields is clone size, V gene, J gene, CDR3 length, CDR3 protein. The size entry is marked missing in some rows and otherwise reads once, few, many or a size class.

-	TRBV5-1	TRBJ1-1	14	CASSLEGRVSEAFF
-	TRBV20-1	TRBJ2-1	14	CSARGQRKTNEQFF
-	TRBV6-5	TRBJ2-2	15	CASSYRSGTAGELFF
-	TRBV6-1	TRBJ2-7	15	CASSEAGASSYEQYF
-	TRBV27	TRBJ1-2	13	CASSLTPYYGYTF
-	TRBV7-9	TRBJ1-2	13	CACGDRGHSGYTF
-	TRBV20-1	TRBJ1-3	11	CSAGDGNTIYF
-	TRBV25-1	TRBJ1-2	13	CASRGGRGSGYTF
large	TRBV20-1	TRBJ2-7	13	CSASKTGVYEQYF
medium-sized	TRBV10-2	TRBJ1-5	14	CASRGQIMDQPQHF
-	TRBV6-1	TRBJ2-7	14	CASRQTASGYEQYF